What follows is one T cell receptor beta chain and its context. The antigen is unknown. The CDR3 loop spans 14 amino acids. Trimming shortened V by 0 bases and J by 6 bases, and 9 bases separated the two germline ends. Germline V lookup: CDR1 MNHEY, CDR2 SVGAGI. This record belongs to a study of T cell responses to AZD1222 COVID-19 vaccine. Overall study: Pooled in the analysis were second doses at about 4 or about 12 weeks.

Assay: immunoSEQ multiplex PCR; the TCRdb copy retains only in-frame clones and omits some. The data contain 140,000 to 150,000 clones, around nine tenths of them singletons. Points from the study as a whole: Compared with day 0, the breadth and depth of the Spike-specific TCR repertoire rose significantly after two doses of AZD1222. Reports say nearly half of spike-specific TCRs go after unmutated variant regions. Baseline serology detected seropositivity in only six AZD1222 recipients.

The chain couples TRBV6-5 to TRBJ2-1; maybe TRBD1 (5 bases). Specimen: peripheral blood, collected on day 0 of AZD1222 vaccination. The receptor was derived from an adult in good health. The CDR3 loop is CASSYSGRANEQFF. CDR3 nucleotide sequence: TGTGCCAGCAGTTACTCAGGCAGGGCCAATGAGCAGTTCTTC.